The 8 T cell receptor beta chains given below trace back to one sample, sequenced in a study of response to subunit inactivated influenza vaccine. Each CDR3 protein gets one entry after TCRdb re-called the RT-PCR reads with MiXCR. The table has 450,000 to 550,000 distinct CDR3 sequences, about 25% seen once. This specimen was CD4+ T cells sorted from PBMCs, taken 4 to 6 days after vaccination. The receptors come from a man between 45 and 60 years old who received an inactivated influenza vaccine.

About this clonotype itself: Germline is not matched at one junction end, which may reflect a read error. In nucleotides, the CDR3 is TGTGCCAGCAGTTACGTCTCCAACAATGAGCAGTTCTTC. It encodes CASSYVSNNEQFF. The chain has TRBV6-5 and TRBJ2-1; D is uncertain. CDR1 MNHEY and CDR2 SVGAGI come from the germline V gene. This CDR3 is 13 amino acids long.

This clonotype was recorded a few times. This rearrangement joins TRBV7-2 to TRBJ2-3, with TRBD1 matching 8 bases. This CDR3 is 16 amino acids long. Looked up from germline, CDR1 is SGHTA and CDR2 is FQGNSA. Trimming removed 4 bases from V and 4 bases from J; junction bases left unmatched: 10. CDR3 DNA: TGTGCCAGCAGCTGGGGTACACTACAGGGGGCAGATACGCAGTATTTT. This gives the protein CASSWGTLQGADTQYF.

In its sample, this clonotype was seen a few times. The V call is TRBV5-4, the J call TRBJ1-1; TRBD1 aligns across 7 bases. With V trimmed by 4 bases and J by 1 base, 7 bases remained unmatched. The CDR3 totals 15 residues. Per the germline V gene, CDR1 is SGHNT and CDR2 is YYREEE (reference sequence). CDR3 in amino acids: CASSTRGQKNTEAFF. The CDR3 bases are TGTGCCAGCAGCACAAGGGGACAGAAGAACACTGAAGCTTTCTTT.

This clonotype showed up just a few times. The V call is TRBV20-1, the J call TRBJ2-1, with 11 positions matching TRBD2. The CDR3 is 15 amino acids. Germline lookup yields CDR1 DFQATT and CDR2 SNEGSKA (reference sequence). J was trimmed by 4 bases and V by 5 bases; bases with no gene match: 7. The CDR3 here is CSARAGTSGYNEQFF. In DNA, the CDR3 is TGCAGTGCTCGGGCGGGGACTAGCGGTTACAATGAGCAGTTCTTC.

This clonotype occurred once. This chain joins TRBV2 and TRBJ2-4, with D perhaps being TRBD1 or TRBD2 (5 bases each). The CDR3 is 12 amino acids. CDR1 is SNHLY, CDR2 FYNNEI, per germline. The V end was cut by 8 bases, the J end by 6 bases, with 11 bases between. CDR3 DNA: TGTGCCAGCGTTGGGACGCTAAACATTCAGTACTTC. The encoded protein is CASVGTLNIQYF.

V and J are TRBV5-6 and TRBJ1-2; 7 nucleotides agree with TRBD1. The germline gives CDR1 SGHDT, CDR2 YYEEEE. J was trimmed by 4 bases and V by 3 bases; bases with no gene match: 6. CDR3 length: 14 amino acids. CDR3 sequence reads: CASSYYGQVYGYTF. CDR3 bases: TGTGCCAGCAGCTATTACGGACAGGTCTATGGCTACACCTTC.

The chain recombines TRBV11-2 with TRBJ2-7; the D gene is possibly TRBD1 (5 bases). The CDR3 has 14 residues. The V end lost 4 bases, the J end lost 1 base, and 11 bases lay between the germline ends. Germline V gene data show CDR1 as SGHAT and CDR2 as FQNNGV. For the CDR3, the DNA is TGTGCCAGCAGCTCAGGGAAGGGGTCCTACGAGCAGTACTTC. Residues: CASSSGKGSYEQYF.

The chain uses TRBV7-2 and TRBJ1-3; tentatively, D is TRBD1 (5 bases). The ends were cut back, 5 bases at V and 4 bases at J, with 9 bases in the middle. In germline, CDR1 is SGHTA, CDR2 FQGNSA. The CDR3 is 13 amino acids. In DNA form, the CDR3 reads TGTGCCAGCAGCAGACAGCCCGGAAACACCATATATTTT. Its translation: CASSRQPGNTIYF.